This is a list of T cell receptor beta chains from one sample in a study of beta chain features in type 1 diabetes. The data were produced by immunoSEQ multiplex PCR, yet TCRdb's version contains in-frame clones alone and is incomplete. Of 150,000 to 190,000 clones detected, under 13% appear once; the ten largest clones hold less than 0.5%. Sequences were obtained from central memory CD4+ T cells from blood. The source of these receptors is a man aged 25-45 years with type 1 diabetes. Each CDR3 is given with its conserved first and last residue. The D gene is left open where the match is weak.

cdr3_aa j_call d_call v_call
CASSVQANYNEQFF TRBJ2-1 - TRBV5-1
CASSPGGTSGSNEQFF TRBJ2-1 TRBD2 TRBV7-9
CASSNGLAGYVNEQFF TRBJ2-1 TRBD2 TRBV5-8
CASSPRVFGTYEQYF TRBJ2-7 - TRBV25-1
CASSLGSRHRGSRTDTQYF TRBJ2-3 - TRBV7-2
CAISETGPNQPQHF TRBJ1-5 - TRBV10-3
CASSLGDRVNEQFF TRBJ2-1 TRBD1 TRBV7-8
CASSGQYYGYTF TRBJ1-2 - TRBV2
CASSDRLGQGSDTNTEAFF TRBJ1-1 TRBD1 TRBV9
CAIRQDREINEQYF TRBJ2-7 TRBD1 TRBV10-3
CASSPRQGRTGELFF TRBJ2-2 TRBD1 TRBV23-1
CASSFRTGPSTNEKLFF TRBJ1-4 TRBD1 TRBV5-1
CASSFGDSGNTIYF TRBJ1-3 - TRBV14
CASSHQGPGSSYEQYF TRBJ2-7 - TRBV21-1
CASSPPSRESYEQYF TRBJ2-7 - TRBV18
CASSSDRNQPQHF TRBJ1-5 - TRBV7-3
CATQVGGGAVTQYF TRBJ2-3 - TRBV5-4
CSVQGSTDTQYF TRBJ2-3 TRBD1 TRBV29-1
CASSLQQGHSNQPQHF TRBJ1-5 - TRBV7-2
CASSKSIAGGRDIQYF TRBJ2-4 TRBD2 TRBV28
CAWSLADTQYF TRBJ2-3 - TRBV30
CASSLQPGLARQFF TRBJ2-1 TRBD2 TRBV9
CASSPSWTRSYEQYF TRBJ2-7 - TRBV7-9
CAILGGAAGELFF TRBJ2-2 TRBD1 TRBV10-3
CASSNRDYQETQYF TRBJ2-5 - TRBV5-4
CASSQGTGPYGYTF TRBJ1-2 - TRBV4-3
CASSPGILAVLNEQFF TRBJ2-1 TRBD2 TRBV5-1
CASSDSRGQNYGYTF TRBJ1-2 TRBD1 TRBV13
CASSPRRESSGANVLTF TRBJ2-6 TRBD2 TRBV18
CASSSPPGEQFF TRBJ2-1 - TRBV6-5
CATFRGITEAFF TRBJ1-1 - TRBV28
CAISGLRTGVGNTEAFF TRBJ1-1 TRBD1 TRBV10-3
CAWGDGGKLFF TRBJ1-4 - TRBV28